The clone carrying this TCR beta chain was recorded a few times. The data were taken from a study of blood T cell repertoires in COVID-19. Overall study: The United States, Italy and Spain supplied acute and convalescent COVID-19 samples.

Germline V lookup: CDR1 SEHNR, CDR2 FQNEAQ (reference sequence). The V gene end was trimmed by 5 bases and the J gene end by 5 bases; junction bases not matched to a gene: 5. There are 15 residues in the CDR3. In the original processing: The authors estimated nucleated cell counts from reference gene primer amplification. Assay used: immunoSEQ multiplex PCR; TCRdb lists only in-frame clones, some missing. The V and J calls and clone size are taken from that table; D and trimming were inferred from the DNA. The table includes over 100,000 clones, roughly 79% detected once. Sample: peripheral blood. This sequence originates from a human donor in a cohort sampled during active COVID-19. The chain uses TRBV7-9 and TRBJ2-7, with TRBD2 identical over 14 bases. The CDR3 DNA sequence: TGTGCCAGCAGCCTTGGGACTAGCGGGAGCGACGAGCAGTACTTC. Its protein product is CASSLGTSGSDEQYF.